The 2 T cell receptor beta chains in this list originate from one sample, sequenced in a study of metastatic and nonmetastatic thyroid tumors. Patients were all untreated before their thyroid surgery. TCRdb reanalyzed the PCR reads with MiXCR. The repertoire has about 26,000 clones, around a quarter of them found once; the top ten carry 6%. The sample taken for sequencing was blood. The receptors shown here come from a female donor with papillary thyroid cancer or a benign thyroid nodule (not recorded which). Some clones in this sample may be carry-over from other donors' samples.

This clone was observed many times. The gene calls are TRBV6-1 and TRBJ2-5; TRBD1 matches 8 bases. This CDR3 is built from 15 residues. Trimming removed 6 bases from V and 2 bases from J; junction bases left unmatched: 8. In germline, CDR1 is MNHNS, CDR2 SASEGT. CDR3 residues: CASRRQGMGQETQYF. CDR3 bases: TGTGCCAGCAGGAGACAGGGGATGGGACAAGAGACCCAGTACTTC.

This sequence joins TRBV10-2 and TRBJ2-1; D is perhaps TRBD2 (5 bases). This CDR3 comprises 14 residues. In germline, CDR1 is WSHSY, CDR2 SAAADI. V was clipped by 10 bases and J by 3 bases, with 16 bases between them. CDR3 loop: CATMFGESYNEQFF. The CDR3, as DNA: TGCGCCACCATGTTTGGGGAGAGCTACAATGAGCAGTTCTTC.